These 29 T cell receptor beta chains were all obtained from the same sample, sequenced in a study of cytomegalovirus exposure and HLA in healthy donors. Vbeta (60) and Jbeta (13) primers were used in the PCR. Assay: immunoSEQ multiplex PCR; the TCRdb copy retains only in-frame clones and omits some. The sample records 73,000 or so clones, roughly four fifths being singletons. Sequenced: PBMCs. These receptors originate from a human donor in good health.

V is TRBV4-3 and J is TRBJ2-5; weak D call: TRBD1 (5 bases). Germline CDR1 LGHNA, CDR2 YSLEER. The length of the CDR3 is 15 residues. V gave up 2 bases and J gave up 5 bases, with 15 bases separating them. The CDR3 coding sequence is TGCGCCAGCAGCCAATTTTCAGGGCTCGGGGAGACCCAGTACTTC. Translated, it gives CASSQFSGLGETQYF.

The CDR3 DNA reads as TGTGCCAGCAGTTTGACAGGGGGGAATCGGGCCCAGCATTTT. This codes for CASSLTGGNRAQHF. J is TRBJ1-5 and V is TRBV28; 9 nucleotides agree with TRBD1. Looked up from germline, CDR1 is MDHEN and CDR2 is SYDVKM. The trim removed 3 bases at V and 11 bases at J, leaving 8 bases unmatched. The CDR3 extends over 14 amino acids.

The V call is TRBV19, the J call TRBJ1-1, with D unresolved. This CDR3 spans 14 amino acids. Looked up from germline, CDR1 is LNHDA and CDR2 is SQIVND (reference sequence). V was clipped by 7 bases and J by 1 base, with 13 bases between them. The CDR3 region is CASTVSGQNTEAFF. In nucleotides, the CDR3 is TGTGCCAGTACTGTCTCGGGTCAGAACACTGAAGCTTTCTTT.

This clone was seen only a few times. V gene TRBV6-1 combines with J gene TRBJ2-1; possible D gene TRBD1, 6 bases. This CDR3 has 13 residues. V lost 2 bases and J 8 bases, leaving 10 bases between the germline ends. The germline V gene has CDR1 MNHNS and CDR2 SASEGT. As DNA, the CDR3 is TGTGCCAGCAGTGAACAGGGGCTCGATGAGCAGTTCTTC. It yields the protein CASSEQGLDEQFF.

This chain links TRBV4-2 with TRBJ2-3, with 11 bases aligning to TRBD2. J lost 1 base, V lost 0 bases, and 6 bases had no gene match. This CDR3 has 18 amino acids. Germline loops: CDR1 LGHNA, CDR2 YNFKEQ. In DNA, the CDR3 is TGTGCCAGCAGCCAAGAGCCTAGCGGGGGGTGGGGCACAGATACGCAGTATTTT. Protein product: CASSQEPSGGWGTDTQYF.

This sequence joins TRBV23-1 and TRBJ2-7; D perhaps matches TRBD1 (6 bases). TRBV23-1 carries the ORF label, with uncertain function. The CDR3 has 14 amino acids. Deletions cut 4 bases from V and 4 bases from J, with 14 bases between. The CDR3 loop reads CASSLRQVVYEQYF. The CDR3 DNA follows: TGCGCCAGCAGTCTTAGACAGGTAGTTTACGAGCAGTACTTC.

The rearrangement joins TRBV2 to TRBJ2-2; D is ambiguous. The CDR3 is made up of 15 amino acids. From germline, CDR1 is SNHLY and CDR2 FYNNEI. Trimming cost V 4 bases and J 5 bases, with 14 bases left between them. The CDR3 DNA reads as TGTGCCAGCAGTGCCCAGGCGTTGAGAACCGGGGAGCTGTTTTTT. As protein: CASSAQALRTGELFF.

The chain couples TRBV30 to TRBJ1-6; tentatively, D is TRBD1 (6 bases). CDR3 size: 17 residues. Germline V lookup: CDR1 GTSNPN, CDR2 SVGIG (reference sequence). V dropped 0 bases and J dropped 6 bases, with 18 bases sitting between them. The CDR3 sequence is CAWSVRGSGQFNSPLHF. As DNA, the CDR3 is TGTGCCTGGAGTGTAAGGGGTTCCGGACAGTTTAATTCACCCCTCCACTTT.

The chain has TRBV5-6 and TRBJ2-1, with D hard to call. The germline CDR1 and CDR2 sequences are SGHDT and YYEEEE. V was clipped by 0 bases and J by 4 bases, with 11 bases between them. This CDR3 is 15 amino acids long. In DNA form, the CDR3 reads TGTGCCAGCAGCTTGGCCCCCCAGATTTACAATGAGCAGTTCTTC. This encodes CASSLAPQIYNEQFF.

The chain joins TRBV25-1 to TRBJ1-1; D not certain. CDR3 length equals 16 residues. With 0 bases removed from V and 6 bases from J, the gap between germline ends came to 17 bases. CDR1 and CDR2 from the germline V gene are MGHDK and SYGVNS. The CDR3 bases are TGTGCCAGCAGTGAATATGCCCCCTCCGGAGTTTCTGAAGCTTTCTTT. Its translation: CASSEYAPSGVSEAFF. The whole variable domain, remainder taken from reference TRBV25-1 and TRBJ1-1, is EADIYQTPRYLVIGTGKKITLECSQTMGHDKMYWYQQDPGMELHLIHYSYGVNSTEKGDLSSESTVSRIRTEHFPLTLESARPSHTSQYLCASSEYAPSGVSEAFFGQGTRLTVV.

The V and J genes are TRBV5-6 and TRBJ1-3; TRBD1 matches at 7 bases. Trimming removed 3 bases from V and 0 bases from J; junction bases left unmatched: 3. Germline CDR1 reads SGHDT; CDR2 reads YYEEEE. The CDR3 has 15 residues. The CDR3 DNA follows: TGTGCCAGCAGCTCAAGGGGGCCCTCTGGAAACACCATATATTTT. This gives the protein CASSSRGPSGNTIYF.

This clone was observed a handful of times. The V call is TRBV7-2, the J call TRBJ2-3, with 7 bases lining up with TRBD1. CDR1 and CDR2 from the germline V gene are SGHTA and FQGNSA. Losses at the gene ends were 4 bases for V and 8 bases for J; bases not matched to a gene: 6. The CDR3 is 13 amino acids. This CDR3 is CASSSDRVATQYF. The CDR3 DNA follows: TGTGCCAGCAGCTCCGACAGGGTAGCTACGCAGTATTTT.

V and J are TRBV7-9 and TRBJ1-5; 10 nucleotides line up with TRBD1. Germline lookup yields CDR1 SEHNR and CDR2 FQNEAQ (reference sequence). This CDR3 contains 17 residues. V lost 5 bases, J lost 1 base, and 8 bases stayed unmatched. In nucleotides, the CDR3 is TGTGCCAGCAGCAGTGGACAGGGGGTGAAGAGCAATCAGCCCCAGCATTTT. Translating it yields CASSSGQGVKSNQPQHF.

The genes are TRBV29-1 and TRBJ1-6, with 10 bases matching TRBD1. The CDR3 is made up of 13 amino acids. CDR1 SQVTM and CDR2 ANQGSEA come from the germline V gene. The CDR3 loop reads CSAGQGGNSPLHF. CDR3 bases: TGCAGTGCTGGACAGGGGGGAAATTCACCCCTCCACTTT. The variable domain in full, with the rest retrieved from reference TRBV29-1 and TRBJ1-6, is SAVISQKPSRDICQRGTSLTIQCQVDSQVTMMFWYRQQPGQSLTLIATANQGSEATYESGFVIDKFPISRPNLTFSTLTVSNMSPEDSSIYLCSAGQGGNSPLHFGNGTRLTVT.

This clone was detected a few times. CDR3 nucleotides: TGTGCCAGCGGGGGGACAGGGGTCCAGCCCCAGCATTTT. Residues: CASGGTGVQPQHF. This chain links TRBV2 with TRBJ1-5, with 10 bases aligning to TRBD1. Germline assignment: CDR1 SNHLY and CDR2 FYNNEI. The CDR3 is 13 residues long. V shed 8 bases, J shed 7 bases, and the junction held 5 bases outside the gene matches.

This chain joins TRBV19 and TRBJ1-1, with 8 bases lining up with TRBD1. Losses at the gene ends were 4 bases for V and 4 bases for J; bases not matched to a gene: 8. The CDR3 consists of 15 residues. Germline V lookup: CDR1 LNHDA, CDR2 SQIVND (reference sequence). The chain's CDR3 is CASSTTGQGPTEAFF. In DNA form, the CDR3 reads TGTGCCAGTAGTACCACCGGACAGGGTCCCACTGAAGCTTTCTTT. Looking up the rest from reference TRBV19 and TRBJ1-1 gives the full variable domain: DGGITQSPKYLFRKEGQNVTLSCEQNLNHDAMYWYRQDPGQGLRLIYYSQIVNDFQKGDIAEGYSVSREKKESFPLTVTSAQKNPTAFYLCASSTTGQGPTEAFFGQGTRLTVV.

V usage is TRBV27 and J usage is TRBJ2-1; D not certain. V lost 3 bases and J lost 4, with 13 bases in between. The CDR3 covers 15 residues. The V gene's germline CDR1 is MNHEY and CDR2 SMNVEV (reference sequence). The chain's CDR3 is CASSFATPRYNEQFF. CDR3 nucleotide sequence: TGTGCCAGCAGTTTTGCGACACCCAGGTACAATGAGCAGTTCTTC.

The chain has TRBV4-3 and TRBJ2-7; 8 nucleotides match TRBD1. CDR1 is LGHNA, CDR2 YSLEER, per germline. There are 15 residues in the CDR3. The V and J ends lost 1 base and 3 bases, in that order; junction bases with no gene match: 5. CDR3 protein: CASSQVAQGDYEQYF. DNA for the CDR3: TGCGCCAGCAGCCAAGTGGCACAGGGGGACTACGAGCAGTACTTC.

Turning to this clone: A read error may produce the germline difference seen at one junction end. This rearrangement joins TRBV4-3 to TRBJ2-1, with 12 bases that match TRBD1. This CDR3 region has 16 residues. Germline-derived CDR1 and CDR2 are LGHNA and YSLEER. The CDR3 bases are TGCGCCAGCAGCCAAGAGCCGGGACAGGGGGCAAGTGAGCAATTCTTC. Protein: CASSQEPGQGASEQFF.

The V and J genes are TRBV19 and TRBJ1-2; 7 nucleotides match TRBD1. The CDR3 length is 14 residues. V lost 8 bases to trimming and J lost 0 bases; unmatched junction nucleotides: 6. Germline V gene data show CDR1 as LNHDA and CDR2 as SQIVND (reference sequence). In DNA, the CDR3 is TGTGCCAGTCGACAGGGCATAGCTAACTATGGCTACACCTTC. Translation: CASRQGIANYGYTF.

The chain uses TRBV19 and TRBJ2-2, with 8 bases aligning to TRBD2. The germline CDR1 and CDR2 sequences are LNHDA and SQIVND (reference sequence). J lost 4 bases, V lost 3 bases, and 1 base had no gene match. The CDR3 has 14 residues. CDR3 loop: CASSIGGATGELFF. CDR3 nucleotides: TGTGCCAGTAGTATCGGGGGGGCCACCGGGGAGCTGTTTTTT.

The chain recombines TRBV7-9 with TRBJ2-7; 8 bases align to TRBD2. The V segment lost 0 bases and the J segment 2 bases; nucleotides outside the gene matches: 0. Germline V gives CDR1 SEHNR, CDR2 FQNEAQ (reference sequence). The CDR3 has 14 residues. The CDR3 sequence is CASSLAGGAYEQYF. The CDR3 DNA is TGTGCCAGCAGCTTAGCCGGGGGGGCCTACGAGCAGTACTTC.

The V gene is TRBV5-6, the J gene TRBJ2-1; a weak D match, TRBD1 (5 bases). The CDR3 extends over 15 amino acids. Germline CDR1 reads SGHDT; CDR2 reads YYEEEE. V lost 0 bases, J lost 4 bases, and 11 bases lay in between. The CDR3 DNA reads TGTGCCAGCAGCTTGGGGCAGGGTACGTACAATGAGCAGTTCTTC. This gives the protein CASSLGQGTYNEQFF.

The CDR3 protein is CASSLGSGLGSYNEQFF. The CDR3 coding sequence is TGTGCCAGCAGCTTAGGGAGCGGATTAGGGTCCTACAATGAGCAGTTCTTC. The J gene is TRBJ2-1, the V gene TRBV7-2; possible D gene TRBD2, 5 bases. Germline V CDR1 and CDR2: SGHTA, FQGNSA. The V and J ends lost 1 base and 1 base respectively, with 14 bases between them. This CDR3 has 17 amino acids.

This chain joins TRBV14 and TRBJ2-1; TRBD1 is a possible D gene (5 bases). In germline, CDR1 is SGHDN, CDR2 FVKESK. This CDR3 has 16 amino acids. The V gene lost 1 base and the J gene lost 2 bases, with 12 bases spanning the gap. Written as DNA, the CDR3 is TGTGCCAGCAGCCAAGGGTCAGGGATCCCCTACAATGAGCAGTTCTTC. Amino acid sequence: CASSQGSGIPYNEQFF.

The V gene is TRBV15, the J gene TRBJ2-4; a weak D match, TRBD1 (5 bases). The CDR3 loop spans 18 amino acids. Looked up from germline, CDR1 is LNHNV and CDR2 is YYDKDF (reference sequence). Trimming took 0 bases from V and 2 from J, leaving 17 bases between them. The CDR3, as DNA: TGTGCCACCAGCAGAGATCCCCAGGGTTTCGGTTCCAAAAACATTCAGTACTTC. Translation: CATSRDPQGFGSKNIQYF.

The rearrangement joins TRBV2 to TRBJ1-2, with D perhaps matching TRBD1 (6 bases). The CDR3 loop spans 15 amino acids. Germline lookup yields CDR1 SNHLY and CDR2 FYNNEI. V was pared by 6 bases and J by 7 bases, with 21 bases between. CDR3 DNA: TGTGCCAGCAGCTTGATGACAGGAGGTTCGGGTGGCTACACCTTC. Amino acid sequence: CASSLMTGGSGGYTF. Full variable domain (remainder filled in from reference TRBV2 and TRBJ1-2): EPEVTQTPSHQVTQMGQEVILRCVPISNHLYFYWYRQILGQKVEFLVSFYNNEISEKSEIFDDQFSVERPDGSNFTLKIRSTKLEDSAMYFCASSLMTGGSGGYTFGSGTRLTVV.

This chain joins TRBV5-1 and TRBJ1-2; 10 nucleotides agree with TRBD1. The V gene's germline CDR1 is SGHRS and CDR2 YFSETQ. The V segment lost 3 bases and the J segment 3 bases; nucleotides outside the gene matches: 2. The CDR3 is 14 residues long. The CDR3 region is CASSSGTGDYGYTF. The CDR3 coding sequence is TGCGCCAGCAGCTCCGGGACAGGGGACTATGGCTACACCTTC.

This clone was seen a handful of times. The chain joins TRBV7-2 to TRBJ1-2; D may be TRBD1 (5 bases). From germline, CDR1 is SGHTA and CDR2 FQGNSA. The CDR3 has 14 amino acids. With 1 base removed from V and 7 bases from J, the gap between germline ends came to 13 bases. CDR3 sequence reads: CASSLDPGRPGYTF. The CDR3 DNA reads TGTGCCAGCAGCTTAGATCCAGGGAGGCCTGGCTACACCTTC.